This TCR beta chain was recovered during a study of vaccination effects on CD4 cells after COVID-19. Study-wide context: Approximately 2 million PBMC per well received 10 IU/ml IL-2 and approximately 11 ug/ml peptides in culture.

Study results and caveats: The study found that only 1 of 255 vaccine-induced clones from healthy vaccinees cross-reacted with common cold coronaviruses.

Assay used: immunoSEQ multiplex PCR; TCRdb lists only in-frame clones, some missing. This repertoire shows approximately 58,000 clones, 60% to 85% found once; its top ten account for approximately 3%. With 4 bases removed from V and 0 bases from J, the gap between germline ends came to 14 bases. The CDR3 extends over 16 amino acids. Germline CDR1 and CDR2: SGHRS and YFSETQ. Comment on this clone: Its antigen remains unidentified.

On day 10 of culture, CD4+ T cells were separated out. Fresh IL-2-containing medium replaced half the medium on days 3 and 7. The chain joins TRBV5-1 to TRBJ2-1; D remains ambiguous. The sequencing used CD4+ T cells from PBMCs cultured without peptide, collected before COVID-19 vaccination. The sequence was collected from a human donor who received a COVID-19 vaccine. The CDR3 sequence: CASSPPHSNSYNEQFF. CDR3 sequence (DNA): TGCGCCAGCAGCCCTCCCCATTCAAACTCCTACAATGAGCAGTTCTTC.